Shown below are 15 T cell receptor beta chains from a single sample sequenced in a study of blood T cell repertoires in COVID-19. Sequencing used immunoSEQ multiplex PCR; TCRdb keeps in-frame clones, though not all of them. The repertoire includes 100,000 to 120,000 clones, 76% of them detected once, and about 4.1% sits in the top ten. Input material: peripheral blood. The receptors stem from an elderly woman with acute or convalescent COVID-19.

The chain uses TRBV6-1 and TRBJ1-4, with no clear D. This CDR3 comprises 15 residues. V shed 2 bases and J shed 4 bases, with 11 bases lying between them. Germline assignment: CDR1 MNHNS and CDR2 SASEGT. CDR3 bases: TGTGCCAGCAGTGAAATAGCGGGAGTTAATGAAAAACTGTTTTTT. Translating it yields CASSEIAGVNEKLFF.

This clone came up a few times. The chain has TRBV28 and TRBJ1-2; no clear D. This CDR3 region has 14 residues. Germline CDR1 MDHEN, CDR2 SYDVKM. The V and J ends lost 4 bases and 0 bases respectively, with 9 bases between them. Here the CDR3 DNA reads TGTGCCAGCAGTTACCCTACAGCTAACTATGGCTACACCTTC. Translated: CASSYPTANYGYTF.

The rearrangement uses TRBV5-6 and TRBJ2-1; 11 nucleotides align to TRBD2. The junction had 8 bases not matched to a gene; V was cut back by 6 bases and J by 9 bases. The CDR3 has 14 residues. CDR1 and CDR2 from the germline V gene are SGHDT and YYEEEE. CDR3 sequence reads: CASTPGLAAPEQFF. The CDR3 nucleotides are TGTGCCAGCACACCGGGACTAGCGGCCCCTGAGCAGTTCTTC.

This chain uses TRBV5-1 with TRBJ2-3; 12 bases fit TRBD2. CDR3 length: 16 residues. Germline CDR1 reads SGHRS; CDR2 reads YFSETQ. The trim removed 4 bases at V and 6 bases at J, leaving 9 bases unmatched. The CDR3 DNA follows: TGCGCCAGCAGCCCTGGACTAGCGGGACCTACCGATACGCAGTATTTT. Translation gives CASSPGLAGPTDTQYF. The full variable domain, with the rest looked up from reference TRBV5-1 and TRBJ2-3, is KAGVTQTPRYLIKTRGQQVTLSCSPISGHRSVSWYQQTPGQGLQFLFEYFSETQRNKGNFPGRFSGRQFSNSRSEMNVSTLELGDSALYLCASSPGLAGPTDTQYFGPGTRLTVL.

This CDR3 reads CASSPWTATGELFF. DNA for the CDR3: TGTGCCAGCTCACCTTGGACTGCGACCGGGGAGCTGTTTTTT. V is TRBV18 and J is TRBJ2-2; D might be TRBD2 (5 bases). Germline assignment: CDR1 KGHSH and CDR2 LQKENI. Trimming removed 3 bases at V and 5 bases at J, with 10 bases between. This CDR3 has 14 residues.

This clone was seen only a few times. The rearrangement links TRBV6-1 to TRBJ2-7; no clear D gene. CDR1 MNHNS and CDR2 SASEGT come from the germline V gene. Trimming removed 3 bases from V and 4 bases from J, with 16 bases in between. The CDR3 sequence is 15 residues long. The CDR3 bases are TGTGCCAGCAGTGACGTGGCGGCTGGTTATTACGAGCAGTACTTC. It yields the protein CASSDVAAGYYEQYF.

The chain links TRBV19 to TRBJ2-1; D perhaps matches TRBD2 (6 bases). The CDR3 is 14 residues long. Germline CDR1 reads LNHDA; CDR2 reads SQIVND (reference sequence). Between the trimmed V and J ends, which lost 0 bases and 7 bases, there was a span of 10 bases. CDR3 in amino acids: CASSIEASVNEQFF. The CDR3 DNA sequence: TGTGCCAGTAGTATAGAAGCTAGCGTAAATGAGCAGTTCTTC.

The CDR3 loop reads CAISLTSGSSFGGELFF. The CDR3 DNA is TGTGCCATCAGTCTGACTAGCGGGAGCTCTTTTGGCGGGGAGCTGTTTTTT. V gene TRBV10-3 combines with J gene TRBJ2-2; 12 bases line up with TRBD2. This CDR3 has 17 amino acids. Germline values: CDR1 ENHRY, CDR2 SYGVKD. V was clipped by 5 bases and J by 7 bases; unmatched bases: 11.

The V call is TRBV9, the J call TRBJ2-3; perhaps TRBD2 as D (6 bases). Looked up from germline, CDR1 is SGDLS and CDR2 is YYNGEE. Trimming took 0 bases from V and 1 from J, leaving 9 bases between them. The CDR3 has 15 amino acids. CDR3 sequence: CASSVDWGGTDTQYF. CDR3 sequence (DNA): TGTGCCAGCAGCGTAGATTGGGGGGGCACAGATACGCAGTATTTT.

The chain carries TRBV5-4 and TRBJ1-6; D might be TRBD1 (6 bases). Looked up from germline, CDR1 is SGHNT and CDR2 is YYREEE (reference sequence). Trimming cost V 2 bases and J 9 bases, with 15 bases left between them. The CDR3 totals 15 residues. CDR3 region: CASSLNPGTFSPLHF. The CDR3 region has the DNA TGTGCCAGCAGCTTAAATCCGGGGACATTTTCACCCCTCCACTTT.

CDR3 amino acids: CASSQGQGLDSPLHF. Written as DNA, the CDR3 is TGTGCCAGCAGCCAAGGACAGGGACTAGATTCACCCCTCCACTTT. This rearrangement joins TRBV3-1 (or the pseudogene TRBV3-2) to TRBJ1-6; 7 bases align to TRBD1. The CDR3 consists of 15 residues. Germline CDR1 and CDR2: LGHDT and YNNKEL (reference sequence). After removal of 1 base from V and 8 bases from J, the junction contained 5 bases not matched to a gene.

This clone occurred a few times. V is TRBV5-1 and J is TRBJ1-1, with D maybe TRBD1 (6 bases). V dropped 4 bases and J dropped 1 base, with 14 bases sitting between them. This CDR3 has 15 residues. CDR1 is SGHRS, CDR2 YFSETQ, per germline. The CDR3 DNA reads as TGCGCCAGCAGCACGCAGACAGGACCGAACACTGAAGCTTTCTTT. This encodes CASSTQTGPNTEAFF.

V usage is TRBV6-4 and J usage is TRBJ1-2; D might be TRBD1 (6 bases). The V gene lost 3 bases and the J gene lost 4 bases, with 15 bases spanning the gap. This CDR3 has 15 amino acids. The germline V gene has CDR1 MRHNA and CDR2 SNTAGT. The CDR3 protein is CASSEENRAPYGYTF. The CDR3 region has the DNA TGTGCCAGCAGTGAAGAGAACAGGGCGCCCTATGGCTACACCTTC.

This clone has only a few counts. The chain is built from TRBV21-1 and TRBJ2-1; TRBD2, the table's D call, lacks a check against the DNA. TRBV21-1 is classified as a pseudogene. CDR3 size: 18 residues. The CDR3 spells CASSKLAGGPPDHNEQFF. The CDR3 DNA reads TGTGCCAGCAGCAAATTAGCGGGGGGTCCTCCTGACCACAATGAGCAGTTCTTC.

The chain combines TRBV6-5 with TRBJ1-2, with TRBD1 as a possible D gene (5 bases). This CDR3 is 13 amino acids long. Trimming shortened V by 0 bases and J by 8 bases, and 10 bases separated the two germline ends. Germline V gene data show CDR1 as MNHEY and CDR2 as SVGAGI. CDR3 loop: CASSYSEGRGYTF. The CDR3 region has the DNA TGTGCCAGCAGTTACTCGGAGGGACGGGGCTACACCTTC.